This passage covers 10 T cell receptor beta chains from one sample sequenced in a study of blood T cell repertoires in COVID-19. Using immunoSEQ multiplex PCR, the repertoire was profiled, and TCRdb retains in-frame clones only, with some absent. The sample records about 90,000 clones, around 92% being singletons. Source material: peripheral blood. The receptors come from a man aged 50 or older with COVID-19, enrolled during active disease.

V usage is TRBV4-2 and J usage is TRBJ2-3, with D possibly TRBD1 on 6 matching bases. Germline V lookup: CDR1 LGHNA, CDR2 YNFKEQ. The CDR3 has 16 residues. V was shortened by 4 bases and J by 2 bases, with 16 bases between the two germline ends. The CDR3 nucleotides are TGTGCCAGCAGCCGCGTTGAGGGGGTCCTCACAGATACGCAGTATTTT. This translates into CASSRVEGVLTDTQYF.

The chain employs TRBV19 and TRBJ2-1; 7 nucleotides agree with TRBD2. V was clipped by 7 bases and J by 7 bases; unmatched bases: 13. The CDR3 spans 15 residues. The germline CDR1 and CDR2 sequences are LNHDA and SQIVND (reference sequence). The CDR3 coding sequence is TGTGCCAGTACGGACCGGGACTTCGGGGGGAATGAGCAGTTCTTC. Translated: CASTDRDFGGNEQFF.

This chain connects TRBV6-1 to TRBJ2-2; 8 nucleotides line up with TRBD1. V shed 3 bases, J shed 5 bases, and the junction held 11 bases outside the gene matches. Germline V gene lookup returns CDR1 MNHNS and CDR2 SASEGT. This CDR3 spans 17 amino acids. The CDR3 coding sequence is TGTGCCAGCAGTGATAGTCACGGGACAGGTCTTACCGGGGAGCTGTTTTTT. Its translation is CASSDSHGTGLTGELFF.

This clone was seen only once. J is TRBJ1-6 and V is TRBV18; 8 nucleotides agree with TRBD1. J gave up 9 bases and V 2 bases, and 9 bases lay outside the gene matches. The CDR3 is 16 residues long. Germline V gives CDR1 KGHSH, CDR2 LQKENI. CDR3 residues: CASSPSGQGAGSPLHF. The CDR3 DNA sequence: TGTGCCAGCTCACCATCGGGGCAGGGGGCAGGTTCACCCCTCCACTTT.

The rearrangement links TRBV27 to TRBJ2-1; 7 nucleotides match TRBD1. From germline, CDR1 is MNHEY and CDR2 SMNVEV (reference sequence). The CDR3 extends over 12 amino acids. The V gene end was trimmed by 7 bases and the J gene end by 6 bases; junction bases not matched to a gene: 3. CDR3 nucleotides: TGTGCCAGCAAGACAGGGACCAATGAGCAGTTCTTC. Translation gives CASKTGTNEQFF.

In this sample, this clone turned up once. The chain carries TRBV10-3 and TRBJ2-2; 7 positions match TRBD1. Losses at the gene ends were 10 bases for V and 4 bases for J; bases not matched to a gene: 9. This CDR3 region has 14 residues. Germline V lookup: CDR1 ENHRY, CDR2 SYGVKD. The CDR3 region has the DNA TGTGCCACCACAGGGGTGTCGGGCACCGGGGAGCTGTTTTTT. It yields the protein CATTGVSGTGELFF.

This chain uses TRBV4-1 with TRBJ1-6, with 7 bases identical to TRBD1. The germline gives CDR1 MGHRA, CDR2 YSYEKL. The CDR3 is made up of 15 amino acids. V lost 0 bases and J lost 10; bases outside the gene matches: 6. The CDR3: CASSQEWDSPSPLHF. CDR3 nucleotides: TGCGCCAGCAGCCAAGAGTGGGACAGTCCGTCACCCCTCCACTTT.

The chain employs TRBV5-4 and TRBJ2-1, with 10 bases aligning to TRBD1. This CDR3 spans 18 amino acids. The junction had 10 bases not matched to a gene; V was cut back by 4 bases and J by 0 bases. The germline V gene has CDR1 SGHNT and CDR2 YYREEE (reference sequence). CDR3 protein: CASSTLTGGWSSYNEQFF. CDR3 coding DNA: TGTGCCAGCAGCACCCTGACAGGGGGCTGGAGCTCCTACAATGAGCAGTTCTTC.

V and J are TRBV29-1 and TRBJ1-1; 7 nucleotides agree with TRBD1. This CDR3 comprises 13 residues. Germline V gene lookup returns CDR1 SQVTM and CDR2 ANQGSEA. V dropped 2 bases and J dropped 1; count of bases not matched to a gene: 1. The CDR3 reads CSVEWDRNTEAFF. DNA of the CDR3: TGCAGCGTTGAATGGGACAGGAACACTGAAGCTTTCTTT.

V is TRBV11-2 and J is TRBJ2-5, with D possibly being TRBD2 (5 bases). With 6 bases removed from V and 4 bases from J, the gap between germline ends came to 18 bases. Germline-derived CDR1 and CDR2 are SGHAT and FQNNGV. This CDR3 is built from 15 residues. The CDR3 region is CASRPEGLSAETQYF. The DNA for the CDR3 is TGTGCCAGCAGACCTGAGGGCTTGAGTGCAGAGACCCAGTACTTC.